This T cell receptor (beta chain) was captured by sequencing in a study of T-cell reconstitution after alpha-beta-depleted transplantation in children. For TCRbeta, the library was prepared with unique molecular identifiers. TCRdb re-derived calls from the PCR reads in MiXCR, one entry per CDR3 protein. Seen here are a few hundred thousand distinct CDR3 sequences, around 18% observed once, and the top ten hold 3.3%. This CDR3 region has 18 residues. With 1 base clipped from V and 3 bases from J, the junction kept 12 bases outside the gene matches. Germline CDR1 LGHNA, CDR2 YNFKEQ. The chain uses TRBV4-2 and TRBJ2-7; TRBD2 agrees at 10 bases. This clonotype originated in a human donor who donated a stem cell graft to a child with acute lymphoblastic leukemia. The sample here was PBMCs from the stem cell graft donor, taken from the stem cell graft. The CDR3 sequence is CASSQGGLADLPIYEQYF. The CDR3 bases are TGTGCCAGCAGCCAAGGAGGACTAGCGGACTTACCTATCTACGAGCAGTACTTC.